This is a list of T cell receptor beta chains from one sample in a study of blood T cell repertoires in COVID-19. Using immunoSEQ multiplex PCR, the repertoire was profiled, and TCRdb retains in-frame clones only, with some absent. The top ten hold roughly 15% of the sample, which has about 55,000 clones, 75% to 90% seen once. What was sequenced was peripheral blood. The receptors were sampled from a human donor in a cohort sampled during active COVID-19. CDR3s include the opening cysteine and the closing phenylalanine or tryptophan. Fields, in order: clone size, D gene, V gene, J gene, CDR3 protein, CDR3 DNA. A D gene is named only where the DNA matches it firmly. Size tells how often a clone was seen (once, few, many) or the class of an expanded clone, and some rows leave it out.

once	-	TRBV5-6	TRBJ1-5	CASSLLGLTDYSNQPQHF	TGTGCCAGCAGCTTATTAGGGCTGACCGACTATAGCAATCAGCCCCAGCATTTT
-	-	TRBV7-2	TRBJ1-2	CASTQGLNLYGYTF	TGTGCCAGCACCCAGGGACTGAACCTCTATGGCTACACCTTC
-	-	TRBV18	TRBJ2-1	CASSPKAGDNEQFF	TGTGCCAGCTCACCAAAGGCAGGGGACAATGAGCAGTTCTTC
-	-	TRBV3-1/TRBV3-2	TRBJ1-1	CASSQDRGTTWNTEAFF	TGTGCCAGCAGCCAAGATAGGGGGACAACTTGGAATACTGAAGCTTTCTTT
-	TRBD1	TRBV11-3	TRBJ2-5	CASSSSGQDPPRTQYF	TGTGCCAGCAGCTCGTCGGGACAGGATCCTCCGAGGACCCAGTACTTC
-	-	TRBV6-1	TRBJ1-1	CASSSAGFSTEAFF	TGTGCCAGCAGTTCCGCAGGCTTTAGCACTGAAGCTTTCTTT
once	-	TRBV2	TRBJ2-5	CAIRAQGETQYF	TGTGCCATCAGGGCCCAGGGCGAGACCCAGTACTTC
-	-	TRBV2	TRBJ2-1	CANSSQGSGEQFF	TGTGCCAATTCGTCCCAGGGGTCGGGCGAGCAGTTCTTC
-	TRBD2	TRBV18	TRBJ2-7	CASSPPTSGGYEQYF	TGTGCCAGCTCACCACCGACTAGCGGGGGCTACGAGCAGTACTTC
-	-	TRBV5-4	TRBJ2-2	CASSFSTGELFF	TGTGCCAGCAGCTTCTCCACCGGGGAGCTGTTTTTT
medium-sized	-	TRBV12-1	TRBJ2-5	CASSSCGGQWTKQETQYF	TGTGCCAGCAGCTCTTGCGGTGGGCAATGGACTAAGCAAGAGACCCAGTACTTC
once	TRBD1	TRBV7-9	TRBJ2-1	CASRRGHEQFF	TGTGCCAGCAGGAGGGGGCATGAGCAGTTCTTC
-	-	TRBV30	TRBJ2-5	CAWSDQETQYF	TGTGCCTGGAGCGACCAAGAGACCCAGTACTTC
-	-	TRBV19	TRBJ1-4	CASTNRATTNEKLFF	TGTGCCAGTACTAACAGGGCAACAACTAATGAAAAACTGTTTTTT
-	-	TRBV19	TRBJ2-3	CASSPGLRTDTQYF	TGTGCCAGTTCCCCGGGACTCCGCACAGATACGCAGTATTTT
-	-	TRBV5-4	TRBJ1-3	CASSNSQGHSGNTIYF	TGTGCCAGCAGCAACTCACAGGGCCACTCTGGAAACACCATATATTTT
-	TRBD2	TRBV5-1	TRBJ2-2	CASSSTSGSVRELFF	TGCGCCAGCAGCTCGACTAGCGGGTCTGTAAGGGAGCTGTTTTTT
-	TRBD2	TRBV4-2	TRBJ2-1	CASSQDWLAGGNNEQFF	TGTGCCAGCAGCCAAGATTGGCTAGCGGGGGGAAACAATGAGCAGTTCTTC
once	-	TRBV28	TRBJ2-5	CASSLRRGRPQETQYF	TGTGCCAGCAGTTTAAGGCGTGGCAGGCCTCAAGAGACCCAGTACTTC
-	-	TRBV6-5	TRBJ2-2	CASMFSTGNTGELFF	TGTGCCAGCATGTTTTCGACAGGGAACACCGGGGAGCTGTTTTTT
-	TRBD1	TRBV19	TRBJ2-5	CASKLGGTGQETQYF	TGTGCCAGCAAATTAGGAGGGACAGGGCAAGAGACCCAGTACTTC
-	-	TRBV5-1	TRBJ2-5	CASSLFLGSQETQYF	TGCGCCAGCAGCTTGTTTTTGGGCAGTCAAGAGACCCAGTACTTC
-	TRBD1	TRBV12-3/TRBV12-4	TRBJ1-1	CASSWDRDTEAFF	TGTGCCAGCAGCTGGGACAGGGACACTGAAGCTTTCTTT
-	TRBD1	TRBV20-1	TRBJ1-2	CSARGTVGYTF	TGCAGTGCTAGGGGGACAGTTGGCTACACCTTC
-	-	TRBV20-1	TRBJ1-1	CSAILNTEAFF	TGCAGTGCTATTTTAAACACTGAAGCTTTCTTT
-	TRBD2	TRBV30	TRBJ2-2	CAWSVRTSGVNTGELFF	TGTGCCTGGAGTGTACGAACTAGCGGGGTGAACACCGGGGAGCTGTTTTTT
-	-	TRBV5-1	TRBJ2-2	CASSFDKTNTGELFF	TGCGCCAGCAGCTTCGACAAGACGAACACCGGGGAGCTGTTTTTT
few	-	TRBV11-3	TRBJ2-7	CASSLDRVRGYEQYF	TGTGCCAGCAGCTTAGATCGCGTCAGGGGCTACGAGCAGTACTTC
-	-	TRBV5-5	TRBJ1-4	CASSYRDATNEKLFF	TGTGCCAGCAGCTACAGGGACGCAACTAATGAAAAACTGTTTTTT
-	TRBD1	TRBV28	TRBJ1-2	CASSFGTVNGYTF	TGTGCCAGCAGTTTCGGGACAGTAAATGGCTACACCTTC
-	-	TRBV6-5	TRBJ1-2	CASSYIGRRGHGYTF	TGTGCCAGCAGTTACATCGGGCGGCGGGGCCACGGCTACACCTTC
-	-	TRBV30	TRBJ1-2	CASKLTGHGYTF	TGTGCCTCAAAGTTGACAGGTCATGGCTACACCTTC
once	TRBD2	TRBV5-1	TRBJ2-2	CASSSGGANTGELFF	TGCGCCAGCAGCAGCGGGGGGGCCAACACCGGGGAGCTGTTTTTT
-	TRBD1	TRBV10-3	TRBJ1-2	CAISGFGQGNYGYTF	TGTGCCATCAGCGGTTTTGGACAGGGTAACTATGGCTACACCTTC
few	TRBD1	TRBV4-1	TRBJ1-1	CASSPPGQGINTEAFF	TGCGCCAGCAGCCCGCCAGGACAGGGTATTAACACTGAAGCTTTCTTT
-	-	TRBV7-2	TRBJ2-3	CASSLVAPDTQYF	TGTGCCAGCAGCTTAGTAGCTCCAGATACGCAGTATTTT
-	TRBD2	TRBV5-6	TRBJ2-1	CASSSSGGRGEQFF	TGTGCCAGCAGCTCTAGCGGGGGGAGGGGTGAGCAGTTCTTC
-	-	TRBV5-6	TRBJ2-1	CASSQTRNEQFF	TGTGCCAGCAGCCAGACACGTAATGAGCAGTTCTTC
-	TRBD1	TRBV3-1/TRBV3-2	TRBJ1-5	CASSRDRDSQPQHF	TGTGCCAGCAGCCGGGACAGGGACAGCCAGCCCCAGCATTTT
-	-	TRBV19	TRBJ1-6	CASSMKRDSPLHF	TGTGCCAGTAGTATGAAGAGGGATTCACCCCTCCACTTT
-	-	TRBV5-4	TRBJ1-1	CASSPQQGLGTEAFF	TGTGCCAGCAGCCCCCAACAGGGATTGGGCACTGAAGCTTTCTTT
-	TRBD2	TRBV5-4	TRBJ2-5	CASSLKGTTETQYF	TGTGCCAGCAGCTTGAAGGGGACTACAGAGACCCAGTACTTC
-	TRBD1	TRBV10-3	TRBJ1-1	CATRDSLNTEAFF	TGTGCCACTCGGGACAGCCTGAACACTGAAGCTTTCTTT
-	-	TRBV4-1	TRBJ1-6	CASSQDQGRLDSPLHF	TGCGCCAGCAGCCAAGATCAGGGAAGGCTAGATTCACCCCTCCACTTT
-	TRBD1	TRBV5-6	TRBJ2-7	CASNTNAGGGEQCF	TGTGCCAGCAACACGAACGCAGGGGGCGGGGAGCAGTGCTTC
-	TRBD1	TRBV3-1/TRBV3-2	TRBJ2-7	CASSPTRQGGSYEQYF	TGTGCCAGCAGCCCGACCCGACAGGGCGGCTCCTACGAGCAGTACTTC
-	TRBD1	TRBV2	TRBJ1-5	CASSRQGIGQPQHF	TGTGCCAGCAGTCGACAGGGGATAGGACAGCCCCAGCATTTT
-	-	TRBV21-1	TRBJ2-7	CASSNYRPTGSYEQYF	TGTGCCAGCAGCAATTACCGCCCTACCGGCTCCTACGAGCAGTACTTC
-	-	TRBV19	TRBJ1-6	CASRGEDRNSPLHF	TGTGCCAGTAGGGGGGAGGATCGGAATTCACCCCTCCACTTT
many	-	TRBV3-1/TRBV3-2	TRBJ2-6	CASSQDTYSSGANVLTF	TGTGCCAGCAGCCAAGACACTTACAGCTCTGGGGCCAACGTCCTGACTTTC